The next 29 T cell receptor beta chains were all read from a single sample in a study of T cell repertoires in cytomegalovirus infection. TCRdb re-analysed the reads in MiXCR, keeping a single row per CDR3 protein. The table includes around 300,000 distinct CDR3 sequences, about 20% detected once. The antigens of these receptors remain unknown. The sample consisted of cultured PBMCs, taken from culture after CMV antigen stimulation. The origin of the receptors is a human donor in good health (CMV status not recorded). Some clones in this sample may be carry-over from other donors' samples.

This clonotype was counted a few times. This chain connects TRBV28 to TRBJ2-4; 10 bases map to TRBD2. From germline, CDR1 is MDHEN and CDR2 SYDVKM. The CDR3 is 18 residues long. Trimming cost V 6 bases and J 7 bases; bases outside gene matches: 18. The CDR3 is CASSTAGSGRGFVNIQYF. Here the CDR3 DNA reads TGTGCCAGCAGCACGGCAGGGAGCGGGAGGGGTTTCGTGAACATTCAGTACTTC.

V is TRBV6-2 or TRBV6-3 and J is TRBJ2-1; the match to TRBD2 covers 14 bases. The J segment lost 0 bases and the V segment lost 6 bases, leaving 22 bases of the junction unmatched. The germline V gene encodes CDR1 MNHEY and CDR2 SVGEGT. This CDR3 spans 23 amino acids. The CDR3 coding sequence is TGTGCCAGCAGCCTAACAATTGTGCCGGGACTAGCGGGAGCCCGGAGCTCCTACAATGAGCAGTTCTTC. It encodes CASSLTIVPGLAGARSSYNEQFF.

The CDR3 DNA reads TGTGCCAGCAGTGACGGACGGTCCCCCACTGAAGCTTTCTTT. Translation gives CASSDGRSPTEAFF. This chain joins TRBV2 and TRBJ1-1; D not resolved. Germline lookup yields CDR1 SNHLY and CDR2 FYNNEI. V lost 3 bases to trimming and J lost 4 bases, with 12 bases between them. The CDR3 runs 14 residues. Variable domain in full (rest from reference TRBV2 and TRBJ1-1): EPEVTQTPSHQVTQMGQEVILRCVPISNHLYFYWYRQILGQKVEFLVSFYNNEISEKSEIFDDQFSVERPDGSNFTLKIRSTKLEDSAMYFCASSDGRSPTEAFFGQGTRLTVV.

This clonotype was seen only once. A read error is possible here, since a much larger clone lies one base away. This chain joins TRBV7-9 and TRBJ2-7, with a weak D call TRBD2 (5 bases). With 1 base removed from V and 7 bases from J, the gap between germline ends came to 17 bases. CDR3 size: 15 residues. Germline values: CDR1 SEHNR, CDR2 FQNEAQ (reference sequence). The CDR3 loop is CASSLVVTGSREQYV. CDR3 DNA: TGTGCCAGCAGCTTAGTTGTGACGGGATCTCGGGAGCAGTACGTC.

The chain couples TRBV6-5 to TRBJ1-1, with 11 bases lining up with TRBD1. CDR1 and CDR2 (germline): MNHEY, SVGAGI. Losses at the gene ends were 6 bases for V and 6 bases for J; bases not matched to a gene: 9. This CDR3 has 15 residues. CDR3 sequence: CASSHGQGAAPEAFF. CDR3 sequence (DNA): TGTGCCAGCAGCCATGGACAGGGGGCAGCCCCTGAAGCTTTCTTT.

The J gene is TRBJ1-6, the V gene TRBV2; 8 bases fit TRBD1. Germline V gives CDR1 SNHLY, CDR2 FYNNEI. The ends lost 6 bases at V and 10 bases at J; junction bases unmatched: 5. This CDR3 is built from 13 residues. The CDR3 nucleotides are TGTGCCAGCAGGGACAGGGTCTCGTCACCCCTCCACTTT. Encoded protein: CASRDRVSSPLHF. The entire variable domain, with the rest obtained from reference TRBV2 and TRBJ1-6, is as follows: EPEVTQTPSHQVTQMGQEVILRCVPISNHLYFYWYRQILGQKVEFLVSFYNNEISEKSEIFDDQFSVERPDGSNFTLKIRSTKLEDSAMYFCASRDRVSSPLHFGNGTRLTVT.

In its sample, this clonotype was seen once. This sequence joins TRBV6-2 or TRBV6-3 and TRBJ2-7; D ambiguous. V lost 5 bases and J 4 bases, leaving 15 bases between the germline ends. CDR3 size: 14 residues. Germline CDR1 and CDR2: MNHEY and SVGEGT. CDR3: CASSLWKGSYEQYF. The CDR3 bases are TGTGCCAGCAGTCTCTGGAAGGGATCATACGAGCAGTACTTC.

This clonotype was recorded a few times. The CDR3 is CASREDSSGGELFF. The CDR3 nucleotides are TGTGCCAGCAGGGAAGACAGCTCCGGGGGGGAGCTGTTTTTT. V and J are TRBV7-9 and TRBJ2-2; the D gene is possibly TRBD1 (5 bases). Trimming stripped 6 bases from V and 8 bases from J, with 16 bases between. From germline, CDR1 is SEHNR and CDR2 FQNEAQ (reference sequence). There are 14 residues in the CDR3.

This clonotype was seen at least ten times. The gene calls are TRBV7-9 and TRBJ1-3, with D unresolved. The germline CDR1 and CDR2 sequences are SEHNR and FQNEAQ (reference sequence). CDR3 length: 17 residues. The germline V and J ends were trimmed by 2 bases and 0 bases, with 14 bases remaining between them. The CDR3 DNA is TGTGCCAGCAGCTTATTGGGGAGCACCACCTCTGGAAACACCATATATTTT. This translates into CASSLLGSTTSGNTIYF. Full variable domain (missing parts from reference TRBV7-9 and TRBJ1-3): DTGVSQNPRHKITKRGQNVTFRCDPISEHNRLYWYRQTLGQGPEFLTYFQNEAQLEKSRLLSDRFSAERPKGSFSTLEIQRTEQGDSAMYLCASSLLGSTTSGNTIYFGEGSWLTVV.

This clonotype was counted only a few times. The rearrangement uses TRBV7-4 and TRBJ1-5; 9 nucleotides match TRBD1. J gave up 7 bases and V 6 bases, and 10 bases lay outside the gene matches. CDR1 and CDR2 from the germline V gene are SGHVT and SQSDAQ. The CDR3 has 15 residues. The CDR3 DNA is TGTGCCAGCAGTCCCCGGGACAGGGCAGGACAGCCCCAGCATTTT. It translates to CASSPRDRAGQPQHF.

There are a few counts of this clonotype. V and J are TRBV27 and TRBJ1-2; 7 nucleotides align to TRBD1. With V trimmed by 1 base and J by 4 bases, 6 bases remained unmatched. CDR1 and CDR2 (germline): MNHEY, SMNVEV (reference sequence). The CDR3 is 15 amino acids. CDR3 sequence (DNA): TGTGCCAGCAGTTTATTTTTGGGACAGACCTATGGCTACACCTTC. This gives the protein CASSLFLGQTYGYTF.

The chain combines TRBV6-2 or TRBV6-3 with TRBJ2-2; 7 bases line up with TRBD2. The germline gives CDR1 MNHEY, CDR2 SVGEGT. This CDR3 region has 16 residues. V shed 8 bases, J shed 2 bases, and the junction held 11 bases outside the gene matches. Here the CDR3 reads CASRSHAGVNTGELFF. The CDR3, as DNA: TGTGCCAGCCGATCCCACGCGGGAGTTAACACCGGGGAGCTGTTTTTT.

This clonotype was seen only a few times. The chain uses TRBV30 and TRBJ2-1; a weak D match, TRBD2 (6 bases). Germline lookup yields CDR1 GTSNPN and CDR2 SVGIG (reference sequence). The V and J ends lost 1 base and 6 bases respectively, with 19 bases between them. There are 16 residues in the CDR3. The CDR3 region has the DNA TGTGCCTGGAGTGGTCCCTGGAGGGGAGTGGGCAATGAGCAGTTCTTC. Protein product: CAWSGPWRGVGNEQFF.

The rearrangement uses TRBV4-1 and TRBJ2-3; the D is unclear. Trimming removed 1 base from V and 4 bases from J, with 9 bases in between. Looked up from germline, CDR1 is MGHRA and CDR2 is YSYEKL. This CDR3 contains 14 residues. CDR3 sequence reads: CASSQVTVPDTQYF. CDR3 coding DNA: TGCGCCAGCAGCCAAGTTACGGTCCCAGATACGCAGTATTTT.

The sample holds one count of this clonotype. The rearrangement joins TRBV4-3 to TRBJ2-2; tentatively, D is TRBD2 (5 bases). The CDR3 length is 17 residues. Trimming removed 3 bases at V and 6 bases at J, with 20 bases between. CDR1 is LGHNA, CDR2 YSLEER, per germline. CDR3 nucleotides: TGCGCCAGCAGCCACTCAACCGGCGAGGCCGGGGCCGGGGAGCTGTTTTTT. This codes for CASSHSTGEAGAGELFF.

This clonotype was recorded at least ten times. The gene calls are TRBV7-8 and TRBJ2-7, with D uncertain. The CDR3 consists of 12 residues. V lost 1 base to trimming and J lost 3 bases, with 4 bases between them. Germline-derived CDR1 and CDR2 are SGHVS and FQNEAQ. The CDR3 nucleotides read TGTGCCAGCAGCTTAGTCGTCTACGAGCAGTACTTC. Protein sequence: CASSLVVYEQYF.

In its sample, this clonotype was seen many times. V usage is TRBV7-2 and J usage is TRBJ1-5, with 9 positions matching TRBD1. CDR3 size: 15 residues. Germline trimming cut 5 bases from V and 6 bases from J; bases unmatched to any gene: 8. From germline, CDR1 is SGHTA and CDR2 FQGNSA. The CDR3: CASSGTGGSGQPQHF. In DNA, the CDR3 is TGTGCCAGCAGCGGTACAGGGGGCTCCGGTCAGCCCCAGCATTTT.

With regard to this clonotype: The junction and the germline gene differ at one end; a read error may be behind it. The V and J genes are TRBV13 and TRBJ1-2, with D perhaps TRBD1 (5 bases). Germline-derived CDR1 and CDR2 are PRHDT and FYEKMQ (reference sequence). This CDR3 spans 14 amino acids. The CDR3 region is CASSLGTSNYGYTF. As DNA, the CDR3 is TGTGCCAGCAGCCTAGGGACTTCTAACTATGGCTACACCTTC.

CDR3 residues: CASRRTPGGMYTEAFF. In DNA, the CDR3 is TGTGCCAGCAGAAGAACCCCTGGAGGAATGTACACTGAAGCTTTCTTT. The rearrangement uses TRBV6-2 or TRBV6-3 and TRBJ1-1; D not resolved. Looked up from germline, CDR1 is MNHEY and CDR2 is SVGEGT. The CDR3 spans 16 residues. The germline V and J ends were trimmed by 6 bases and 3 bases, with 20 bases remaining between them.

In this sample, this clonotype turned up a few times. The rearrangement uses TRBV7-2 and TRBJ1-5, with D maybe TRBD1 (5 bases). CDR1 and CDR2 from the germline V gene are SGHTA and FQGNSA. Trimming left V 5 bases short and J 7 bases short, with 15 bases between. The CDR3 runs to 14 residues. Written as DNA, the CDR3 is TGTGCCAGCAGCCCCTGGGGGGTTGGCCAGCCCCAGCATTTT. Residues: CASSPWGVGQPQHF.

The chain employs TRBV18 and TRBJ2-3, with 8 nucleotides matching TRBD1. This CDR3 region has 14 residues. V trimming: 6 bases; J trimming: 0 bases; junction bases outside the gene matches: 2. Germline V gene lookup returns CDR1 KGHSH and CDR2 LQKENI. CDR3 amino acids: CASSRQGSTDTQYF. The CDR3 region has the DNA TGTGCCAGCTCCCGACAGGGGAGCACAGATACGCAGTATTTT.

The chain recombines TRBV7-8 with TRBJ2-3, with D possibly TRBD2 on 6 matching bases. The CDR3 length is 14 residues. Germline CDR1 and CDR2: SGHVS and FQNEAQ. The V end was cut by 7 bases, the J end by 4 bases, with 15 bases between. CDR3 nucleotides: TGTGCCAGCAAGGAGGGCTCCCTGGCAGATACGCAGTATTTT. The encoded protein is CASKEGSLADTQYF.

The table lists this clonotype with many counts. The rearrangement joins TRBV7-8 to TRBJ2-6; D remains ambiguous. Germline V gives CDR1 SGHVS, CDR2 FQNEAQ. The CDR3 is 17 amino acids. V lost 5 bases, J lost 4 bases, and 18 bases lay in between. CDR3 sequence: CASSPAWWGTGANVLTF. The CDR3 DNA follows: TGTGCCAGCAGCCCAGCGTGGTGGGGTACCGGGGCCAACGTCCTGACTTTC. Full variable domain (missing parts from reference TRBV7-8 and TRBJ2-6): GAGVSQSPRYKVAKRGQDVALRCDPISGHVSLFWYQQALGQGPEFLTYFQNEAQLDKSGLPSDRFFAERPEGSVSTLKIQRTQQEDSAVYLCASSPAWWGTGANVLTFGAGSRLTVL.

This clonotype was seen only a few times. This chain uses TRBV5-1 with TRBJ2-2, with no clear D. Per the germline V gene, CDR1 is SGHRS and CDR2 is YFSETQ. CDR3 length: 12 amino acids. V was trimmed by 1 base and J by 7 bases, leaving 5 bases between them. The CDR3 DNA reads TGCGCCAGCAGCTTGACGGGCGGGGAGCTGTTTTTT. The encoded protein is CASSLTGGELFF.

CDR3 sequence: CASSMEGNREAFF. CDR3 nucleotides: TGTGCCAGTAGTATGGAGGGGAATAGGGAAGCTTTCTTT. This sequence joins TRBV19 and TRBJ1-1; tentative D call: TRBD1 (5 bases). This CDR3 contains 13 residues. Trimming cost V 3 bases and J 8 bases, with 13 bases left between them. CDR1 and CDR2 from the germline V gene are LNHDA and SQIVND (reference sequence).

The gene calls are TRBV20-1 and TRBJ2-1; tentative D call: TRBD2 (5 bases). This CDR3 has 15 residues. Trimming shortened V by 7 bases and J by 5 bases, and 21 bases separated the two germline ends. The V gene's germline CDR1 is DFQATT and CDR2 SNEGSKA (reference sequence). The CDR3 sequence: CSVTPSKGTHNEQFF. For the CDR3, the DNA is TGCAGTGTCACCCCTAGCAAGGGCACACACAATGAGCAGTTCTTC.

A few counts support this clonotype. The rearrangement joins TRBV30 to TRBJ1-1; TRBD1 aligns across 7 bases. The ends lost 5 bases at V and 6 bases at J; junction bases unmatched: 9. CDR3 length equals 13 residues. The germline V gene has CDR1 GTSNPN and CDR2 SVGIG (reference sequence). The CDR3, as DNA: TGTGCCTGGTGTAACGACAGGGCCTCTGAAGCTTTCTTT. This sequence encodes CAWCNDRASEAFF.

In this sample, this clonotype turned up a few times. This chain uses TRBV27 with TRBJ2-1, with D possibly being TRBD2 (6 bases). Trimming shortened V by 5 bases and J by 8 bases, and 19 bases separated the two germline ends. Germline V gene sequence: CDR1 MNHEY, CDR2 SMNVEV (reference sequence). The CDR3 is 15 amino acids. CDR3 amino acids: CASSNPASARDEQFF. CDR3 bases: TGTGCCAGCAGTAACCCGGCTAGCGCTAGGGATGAGCAGTTCTTC.

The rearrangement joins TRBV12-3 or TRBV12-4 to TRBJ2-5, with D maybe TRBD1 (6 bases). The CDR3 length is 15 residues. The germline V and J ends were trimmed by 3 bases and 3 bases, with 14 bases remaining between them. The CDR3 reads CASSFYGGFEETQYF. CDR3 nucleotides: TGTGCCAGCAGTTTCTATGGGGGCTTTGAAGAGACCCAGTACTTC.